This TCR beta chain comes out of a study of vaccination effects on CD4 cells after COVID-19. General study points: Marked contraction was observed in infection-induced and vaccine-induced clones late after vaccination.

The length of the CDR3 is 16 residues. J was trimmed by 2 bases and V by 2 bases; bases with no gene match: 10. From germline, CDR1 is GTSNPN and CDR2 SVGIG (reference sequence). Worth noting for this clone: Antigen specificity is unknown.

The repertoire was sequenced with immunoSEQ multiplex PCR; TCRdb's copy has only in-frame clones and lacks some. The table has around 81,000 clones, roughly 73% seen once. Expansion of antigen-specific CD4+ T cells with viral peptide pools was carried out by the ViraFEST assay before sequencing. With approximately 9 days of culture completed, CD4+ T cells were isolated. Everyone in the study got two shots of either the BNT162b2 or mRNA-1273 vaccine. Each vaccine recipient was nucleocapsid antibody negative and had no prior SARS-CoV-2 infection. Around 2.2 million PBMC were seeded per well and grown in the presence of roughly 11 IU/ml IL-2 and about 10 ug/ml peptides.

The rearrangement uses TRBV30 and TRBJ2-5, with 8 bases that match TRBD2. Sequenced here: CD4+ T cells from PBMCs cultured with HCoV-OC43 spike peptides, sampled after COVID-19 vaccination. Subset here: HCoV-OC43 spike overlapping peptide pool stimulation. The TCR sequence derives from a human donor who received a COVID-19 vaccine. The CDR3 is CAWSPRRSGGQETQYF. CDR3 nucleotide sequence: TGTGCCTGGAGTCCCCGTAGGAGCGGGGGACAAGAGACCCAGTACTTC.